The rows below give T cell receptor beta chains drawn from one sample of a study of identical twins. TCRdb passed the 5' RACE reads through MiXCR, listing each CDR3 protein once. The sample lists hundreds of thousands of distinct CDR3 sequences, approximately 24% occurring once. These data were also filed under a second study, of T cells expressing NK-cell markers.

Sequencing was performed on CD4+ T cells sorted from blood. The receptors were gathered from a woman aged 18 to 35 in good health. The CDR3 runs from the conserved cysteine through the conserved F or W. D genes are given only for firm matches. For some rows the clone size is stated as once, few or many, or as a class when expanded; others skip it.

clone_size	d_call	v_call	j_call	cdr3_aa	cdr3_nt
many	TRBD1	TRBV28	TRBJ2-7	CASSPGQSYEQYF	TGTGCCAGCTCTCCGGGACAGAGCTACGAGCAGTACTTC
few	.	TRBV30	TRBJ1-2	CAWSRGLSGYTF	TGTGCCTGGAGTAGGGGCCTAAGTGGCTACACCTTC
few	.	TRBV20-1	TRBJ2-5	CSARGGKTQYF	TGCAGTGCCAGAGGGGGGAAGACCCAGTACTTC
.	.	TRBV15	TRBJ1-5	CATSRDTGQPQHF	TGTGCCACCAGCAGAGATACCGGGCAGCCCCAGCATTTT
.	.	TRBV7-9	TRBJ2-3	CASSPSKGDRDTQYF	TGTGCCAGCAGCCCCTCGAAAGGGGACCGAGATACGCAGTATTTT
few	TRBD2	TRBV20-1	TRBJ2-3	CSATGLAGGGMTDTQYF	TGCAGTGCAACGGGACTAGCGGGAGGTGGGATGACAGATACGCAGTATTTT
few	.	TRBV7-9	TRBJ1-2	CASSSGPGCTF	TGTGCCAGCAGCTCCGGACCTGGGTGCACCTTC
few	.	TRBV30	TRBJ2-5	CAWNWALQETQYF	TGTGCCTGGAACTGGGCTCTGCAAGAGACCCAGTACTTC
few	.	TRBV19	TRBJ2-7	CASSMDSQQVYEQYF	TGTGCCAGTAGTATGGACTCCCAGCAGGTCTACGAGCAGTACTTC
few	.	TRBV10-3	TRBJ2-1	CAISGVDEQFF	TGTGCCATCAGTGGGGTGGATGAGCAGTTCTTC
many	.	TRBV5-1	TRBJ1-1	CASSLKGVTEAFF	TGTGCCAGCAGTTTGAAGGGGGTCACTGAAGCTTTCTTT
.	.	TRBV9	TRBJ2-5	CASSRHLQETQYF	TGTGCCAGCAGCCGACATCTACAAGAGACCCAGTACTTC
.	.	TRBV20-1	TRBJ2-3	CSARARVFTDTQYF	TGCAGTGCTAGGGCTCGGGTGTTCACAGATACGCAGTATTTT
.	.	TRBV20-1	TRBJ2-5	CSARWPKRALETQYF	TGCAGTGCTAGGTGGCCAAAGCGGGCGCTGGAGACCCAGTACTTC
few	TRBD2	TRBV7-2	TRBJ2-5	CASSPGLAGAETQYF	TGTGCCAGCAGCCCGGGACTAGCGGGAGCAGAGACCCAGTACTTC
.	TRBD2	TRBV14	TRBJ2-7	CASRLAGGHEQYF	TGTGCCAGCAGGTTAGCGGGAGGCCACGAGCAGTACTTC
.	.	TRBV27	TRBJ2-1	CASSLSFGAGDLQFF	TGTGCCAGCAGTTTATCGTTCGGAGCTGGGGACCTCCAGTTCTTC
.	.	TRBV14	TRBJ2-1	CASGGADFYNEQFF	TGTGCCAGCGGGGGGGCCGATTTTTACAATGAGCAGTTCTTC
.	.	TRBV5-1	TRBJ2-2	CASSSLVGPSNTGELFF	TGCGCCAGCAGCTCCCTGGTGGGGCCTTCGAACACCGGGGAGCTGTTTTTT
.	TRBD2	TRBV20-1	TRBJ2-5	CSARDRLAGGETQYF	TGCAGTGCTAGAGATCGGCTAGCGGGAGGAGAGACCCAGTACTTC
few	.	TRBV7-9	TRBJ2-7	CASSLAKMGSEQYF	TGTGCCAGCAGCTTAGCGAAGATGGGGAGTGAGCAGTACTTC
.	TRBD2	TRBV6-5	TRBJ2-7	CASSYSGLAAYEQYF	TGTGCCAGCAGTTACTCCGGACTAGCGGCCTACGAGCAGTACTTC
few	.	TRBV15	TRBJ1-1	CATSSGPWAGNTEAFF	TGTGCCACCAGCTCCGGGCCCTGGGCGGGGAACACTGAAGCTTTCTTT
.	.	TRBV20-1	TRBJ2-4	CSARARTRIIKNIQYF	TGCAGTGCTAGAGCTCGGACACGCATCATCAAAAACATTCAGTACTTC
many	TRBD2	TRBV20-1	TRBJ2-1	CSARDGAGGTDNEQFF	TGCAGTGCTAGAGATGGAGCGGGAGGGACGGACAATGAGCAGTTCTTC
.	.	TRBV7-6	TRBJ1-2	CASSDPGLRGYGYTF	TGTGCCAGCAGCGATCCAGGGTTACGAGGCTATGGCTACACCTTC
.	TRBD2	TRBV20-1	TRBJ2-3	CSARGSGGATDTQYF	TGCAGTGCTAGGGGTAGCGGGGGGGCAACAGATACGCAGTATTTT
few	.	TRBV5-1	TRBJ2-7	CASSLGGANYEQYF	TGCGCCAGCAGCTTGGGAGGTGCAAACTACGAGCAGTACTTC
.	.	TRBV27	TRBJ2-5	CASSPPNRRAQYF	TGTGCCAGCAGTCCACCCAACCGCAGGGCCCAGTACTTC
.	.	TRBV19	TRBJ2-1	CASSYGSPSYNEQFF	TGTGCCAGTAGTTACGGGAGTCCCTCCTACAATGAGCAGTTCTTC
few	TRBD1	TRBV5-1	TRBJ2-2	CASTDVQGLYTGELFF	TGCGCCAGCACCGATGTACAGGGGTTGTACACCGGGGAGCTGTTTTTT
few	.	TRBV11-2	TRBJ2-5	CASSHNHQETQYF	TGTGCCAGCAGCCATAACCACCAAGAGACCCAGTACTTC
.	.	TRBV20-1	TRBJ1-2	CSAAGRGFYYGYTF	TGCAGTGCCGCGGGGCGGGGATTCTATTATGGCTACACCTTC
few	.	TRBV2	TRBJ2-3	CACTLESSESDTQYF	TGTGCCTGCACGTTGGAGTCCAGTGAGTCAGATACGCAGTATTTT
few	.	TRBV3-1	TRBJ2-7	CASSQEGRSGPYF	TGTGCCAGCAGCCAAGAGGGAAGGTCAGGACCTTACTTC
.	.	TRBV20-1	TRBJ2-3	CSARVHEQGRKDTQYF	TGCAGTGCTAGAGTTCATGAACAGGGGAGGAAGGATACGCAGTATTTT
few	TRBD2	TRBV7-2	TRBJ2-5	CASSLVAGERETQYF	TGTGCCAGCAGCTTAGTAGCGGGAGAAAGAGAGACCCAGTACTTC
.	.	TRBV5-5	TRBJ1-4	CASSWSGQGSYEKLFF	TGTGCCAGCAGCTGGTCGGGGCAGGGCTCTTATGAAAAACTGTTTTTT
.	.	TRBV7-8	TRBJ2-7	CASSWGPTVREQYF	TGTGCCAGCAGCTGGGGCCCAACAGTGCGCGAGCAGTACTTC
few	TRBD1	TRBV6-5	TRBJ2-1	CASSYYIGQGPNEQFF	TGTGCCAGCAGTTACTATATCGGACAGGGGCCTAATGAGCAGTTCTTC
.	.	TRBV11-2	TRBJ2-4	CASSLLEGANIQYF	TGTGCCAGCAGCCTCTTAGAGGGAGCAAACATTCAGTACTTC
.	.	TRBV29-1	TRBJ2-2	CSVHSRGINTGELFF	TGCAGCGTCCACTCTCGGGGGATTAACACCGGGGAGCTGTTTTTT
once	TRBD1	TRBV20-1	TRBJ2-7	CSARDRQGAYEQYF	TGCAGTGCTAGAGATAGGCAGGGGGCATACGAGCAGTACTTC
many	.	TRBV7-2	TRBJ2-1	CASSLESVAEQFF	TGTGCCAGCAGCTTAGAATCTGTGGCTGAGCAGTTCTTC
.	.	TRBV12-3/TRBV12-4	TRBJ1-2	CASSNREYGYTF	TGTGCCAGCAGTAACAGGGAGTATGGCTACACCTTC
.	.	TRBV5-1	TRBJ2-2	CASSPSKGSTGELFF	TGCGCCAGCAGCCCCTCGAAGGGAAGCACCGGGGAGCTGTTTTTT
few	.	TRBV15	TRBJ1-6	CATSRGGRGASPLHF	TGTGCCACCAGCAGAGGGGGGAGAGGGGCTTCACCCCTCCACTTT
few	.	TRBV7-8	TRBJ2-3	CASSLAPSTSTDTQYF	TGTGCCAGCAGCTTAGCACCATCAACTAGCACAGATACGCAGTATTTT
.	TRBD1	TRBV6-5	TRBJ1-1	CASSFRGLSEAFF	TGTGCCAGCAGTTTCAGGGGGCTGAGTGAAGCTTTCTTT
.	TRBD2	TRBV12-3/TRBV12-4	TRBJ2-3	CASKPGLSTDTQYF	TGTGCCAGCAAGCCGGGACTATCCACAGATACGCAGTATTTT
few	TRBD2	TRBV20-1	TRBJ2-1	CSAKTSVRNEQFF	TGCAGTGCTAAGACTAGCGTGAGGAATGAGCAGTTCTTC
.	.	TRBV12-3/TRBV12-4	TRBJ1-6	CASSKDRLNSPLHF	TGTGCCAGCAGTAAGGACAGACTAAATTCACCCCTCCACTTT
few	TRBD2	TRBV10-3	TRBJ2-3	CAISASGGTTDTQYF	TGTGCCATCAGTGCTAGCGGGGGGACCACAGATACGCAGTATTTT
few	TRBD1	TRBV18	TRBJ2-2	CASSPREPGQGTGELFF	TGTGCCAGCTCACCACGAGAGCCGGGACAGGGAACCGGGGAGCTGTTTTTT
.	TRBD2	TRBV3-1	TRBJ2-3	CASSPRDLAETVVSTDTQYF	TGTGCCAGCAGCCCCCGAGACCTAGCGGAGACCGTAGTTAGCACAGATACGCAGTATTTT